This T cell receptor beta chain originates from a study of cytomegalovirus exposure and HLA in healthy donors. Study-wide background: Early release data held about 92 million unique TCRs from HLA-typed donors. The study placed around 85% of its approximately 430 genotyped donors in the Caucasian-associated ancestry cluster.

The study ran its PCR with 60 Vbeta and 13 Jbeta primers. Under the authors' procedure: Later work found 80 million to 85 million unique TCR beta chains, with some 11 million shared. Generated by immunoSEQ multiplex PCR, the TCRdb table keeps only in-frame clones and is missing some. D and trimming come from the DNA, and the V and J calls and clone size come from that table. The repertoire holds about 98,000 clones, with roughly 70% as singletons. This receptor was taken from a male donor in good health and CMV-seronegative. The sequenced sample was PBMCs.

CDR3 DNA sequence: TGTGCCAGCCGCTGGGGGGGTGACTATGGCTACACCTTC. This translates into CASRWGGDYGYTF. The chain combines TRBV28 with TRBJ1-2; the D gene is possibly TRBD1 (5 bases). CDR3 length equals 13 residues. CDR1 is MDHEN and CDR2 is SYDVKM in the germline V gene. Deletions cut 8 bases from V and 3 bases from J, with 13 bases between.